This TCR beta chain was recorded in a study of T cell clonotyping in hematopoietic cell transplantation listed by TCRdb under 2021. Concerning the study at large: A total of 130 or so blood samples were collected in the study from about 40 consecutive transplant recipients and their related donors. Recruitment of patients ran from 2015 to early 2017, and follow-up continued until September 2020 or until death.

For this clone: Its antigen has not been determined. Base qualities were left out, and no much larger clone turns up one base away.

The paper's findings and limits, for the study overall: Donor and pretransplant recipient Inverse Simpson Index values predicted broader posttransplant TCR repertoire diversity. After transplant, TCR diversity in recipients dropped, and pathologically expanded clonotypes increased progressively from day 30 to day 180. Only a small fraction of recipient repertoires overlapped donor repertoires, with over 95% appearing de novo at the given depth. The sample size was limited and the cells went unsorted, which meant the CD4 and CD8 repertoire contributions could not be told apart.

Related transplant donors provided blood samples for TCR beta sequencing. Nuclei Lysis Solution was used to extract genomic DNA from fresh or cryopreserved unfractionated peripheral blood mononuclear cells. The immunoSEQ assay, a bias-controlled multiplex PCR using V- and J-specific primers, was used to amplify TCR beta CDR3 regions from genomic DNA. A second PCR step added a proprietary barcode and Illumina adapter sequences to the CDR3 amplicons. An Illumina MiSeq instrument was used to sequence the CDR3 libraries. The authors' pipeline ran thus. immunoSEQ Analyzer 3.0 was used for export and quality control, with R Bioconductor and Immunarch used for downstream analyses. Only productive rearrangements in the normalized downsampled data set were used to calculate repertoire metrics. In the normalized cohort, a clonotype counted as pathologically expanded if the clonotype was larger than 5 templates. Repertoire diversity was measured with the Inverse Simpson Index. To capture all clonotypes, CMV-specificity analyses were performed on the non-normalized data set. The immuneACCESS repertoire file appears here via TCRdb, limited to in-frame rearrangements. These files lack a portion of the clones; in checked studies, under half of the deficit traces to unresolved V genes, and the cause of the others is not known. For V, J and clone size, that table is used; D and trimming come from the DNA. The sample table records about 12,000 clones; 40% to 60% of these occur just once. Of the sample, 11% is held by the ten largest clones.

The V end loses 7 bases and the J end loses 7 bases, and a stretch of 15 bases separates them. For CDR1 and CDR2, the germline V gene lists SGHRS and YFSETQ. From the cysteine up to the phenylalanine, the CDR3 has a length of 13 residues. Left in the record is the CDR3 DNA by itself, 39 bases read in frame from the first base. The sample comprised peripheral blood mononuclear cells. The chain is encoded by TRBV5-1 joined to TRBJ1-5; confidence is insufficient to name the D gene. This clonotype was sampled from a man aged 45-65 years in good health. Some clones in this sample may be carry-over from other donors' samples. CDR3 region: CASAISIDQPQHF. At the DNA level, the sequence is TGCGCCAGCGCGATTTCGATTGACCAGCCCCAGCATTTT.